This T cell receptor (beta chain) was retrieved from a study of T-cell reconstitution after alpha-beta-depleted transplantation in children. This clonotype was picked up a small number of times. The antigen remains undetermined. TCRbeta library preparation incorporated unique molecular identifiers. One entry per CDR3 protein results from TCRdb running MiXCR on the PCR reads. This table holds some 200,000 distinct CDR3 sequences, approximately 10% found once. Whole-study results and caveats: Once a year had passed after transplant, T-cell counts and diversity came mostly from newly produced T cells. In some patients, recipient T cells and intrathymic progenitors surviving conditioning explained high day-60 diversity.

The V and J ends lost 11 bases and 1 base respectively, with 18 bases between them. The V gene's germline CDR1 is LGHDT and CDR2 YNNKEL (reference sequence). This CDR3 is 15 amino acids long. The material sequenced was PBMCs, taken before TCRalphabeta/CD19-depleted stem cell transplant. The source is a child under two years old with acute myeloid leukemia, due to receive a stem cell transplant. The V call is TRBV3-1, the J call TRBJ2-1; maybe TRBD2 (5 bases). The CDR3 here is CACCRTGVSYNEQFF. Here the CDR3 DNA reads TGTGCCTGCTGCCGGACCGGGGTTTCCTACAATGAGCAGTTCTTC.